This record covers a single T cell receptor (beta chain). Antigen specificity is unknown. The CDR3 is 14 amino acids. Germline V gene sequence: CDR1 LNHDA, CDR2 SQIVND (reference sequence). V shed 5 bases and J 4 bases; nucleotides not matched to a gene: 7. The data derive from a study of CD8 T cell repertoires and HIV-1 epitope variants. Study overall: T cells were stimulated with Twenty-five Gag and Nef peptides separately.

Assay: immunoSEQ multiplex PCR; the TCRdb copy retains only in-frame clones and omits some. The data contain several thousand clones, 65% of them seen just once; the ten biggest clones take up approximately 40%. The chain carries TRBV19 and TRBJ1-2, with 7 bases identical to TRBD1. Sequencing used cultured CD8+ T cells derived from PBMCs. The sequence came from a male donor with HIV. The CDR3: CASSRDSFPYGYTF. CDR3 sequence (DNA): TGTGCCAGTAGTCGGGACAGCTTCCCCTATGGCTACACCTTC.